The clone carrying this T cell receptor beta chain occurred a few times. The antigen is undetermined. People whose metastatic non-small-cell lung cancer was chemo-refractory got focal radiation along with CTLA-4 blockade by ipilimumab. These data originate in a study of radiotherapy plus CTLA-4 blockade in lung cancer. General study points: According to reports, early shifts in blood T cell clones, alongside interferon-beta, forecast response most accurately. TCR clones of tumor origin grew in blood after radiotherapy plus ipilimumab.

The CDR3 is made up of 16 amino acids. Trimming left V 4 bases short and J 4 bases short, with 17 bases between. CDR1 is SGHTA and CDR2 is FQGNSA in the germline V gene. The method was immunoSEQ multiplex PCR; TCRdb's version includes in-frame clones alone and lacks a portion of them. The table has around 100,000 clones, approximately 72% seen once. This TCR was sampled from a human donor with non-small cell lung cancer who had a partial response to radiotherapy plus ipilimumab. Some clones in this sample may be carry-over from other donors' samples. The V and J genes are TRBV7-2 and TRBJ1-3; tentative D call: TRBD1 (5 bases). Sequences were derived from peripheral blood, sampled from a patient treated with radiotherapy plus ipilimumab. CDR3 loop: CASSSQAGLGGNTIYF. The CDR3 nucleotides read TGTGCCAGCAGCTCGCAGGCAGGGTTGGGCGGAAACACCATATATTTT.